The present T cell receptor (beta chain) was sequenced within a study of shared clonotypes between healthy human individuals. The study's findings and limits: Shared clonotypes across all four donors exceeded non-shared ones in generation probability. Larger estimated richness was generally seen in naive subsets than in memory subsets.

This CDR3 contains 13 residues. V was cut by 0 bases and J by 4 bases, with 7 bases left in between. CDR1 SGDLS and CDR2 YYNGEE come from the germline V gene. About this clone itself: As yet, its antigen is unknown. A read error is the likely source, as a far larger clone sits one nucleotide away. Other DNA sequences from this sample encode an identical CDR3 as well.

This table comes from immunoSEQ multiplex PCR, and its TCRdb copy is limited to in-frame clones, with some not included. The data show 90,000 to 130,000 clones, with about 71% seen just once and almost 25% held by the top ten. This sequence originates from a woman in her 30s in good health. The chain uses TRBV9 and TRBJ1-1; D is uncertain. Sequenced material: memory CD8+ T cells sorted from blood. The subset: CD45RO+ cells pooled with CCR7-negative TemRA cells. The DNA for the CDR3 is TGTGCCAGCAGCGTAGCCTGGGGCACTGAAGCTTTCTTT. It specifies CASSVAWGTEAFF.